This T cell receptor (beta chain) was sequenced during a study of T-cell reconstitution after alpha-beta-depleted transplantation in children. This clonotype was counted many times. TCRbeta library preparation incorporated unique molecular identifiers. TCRdb passed the PCR reads through MiXCR, listing each CDR3 protein once. The table lists approximately 240,000 distinct CDR3 sequences, around 9.5% of them singletons. Per germline, CDR1 SQVTM and CDR2 ANQGSEA. V lost 6 bases and J lost 6, with 12 bases in between. This CDR3 region has 11 residues. The chain uses TRBV29-1 and TRBJ2-7; D remains ambiguous. The input for sequencing was PBMCs from the stem cell graft donor, taken from the stem cell graft. The receptor was isolated from a human donor who donated a stem cell graft to a child with acute lymphoblastic leukemia. CDR3 protein: CSVGSGVEQYF. The CDR3 DNA reads as TGCAGCGTCGGAAGTGGGGTCGAGCAGTACTTC.